These 18 T cell receptor beta chains were all obtained from the same sample, sequenced in a study of CD8 T cells in ankylosing spondylitis. MiXCR, applied by TCRdb to the 5' RACE reads, yields one record per CDR3 protein. The sample records approximately 290,000 distinct CDR3 sequences, less than 25% being singletons. The sequenced material came from blood, either unsorted or a sorted T cell fraction (not recorded which). These TCRs come from a female donor with ankylosing spondylitis or in good health (not recorded which).

This clonotype turned up a few times. V gene TRBV4-3 combines with J gene TRBJ2-1; TRBD2 agrees at 15 bases. Germline assignment: CDR1 LGHNA and CDR2 YSLEER. With V trimmed by 0 bases and J by 7 bases, 13 bases remained unmatched. CDR3 length: 20 amino acids. CDR3 in DNA: TGCGCCAGCAGCCAAGAGACGGGGACGGGACTAGCGGGAGGTGGAAATGAGCAGTTCTTC. It specifies CASSQETGTGLAGGGNEQFF.

V gene TRBV29-1 combines with J gene TRBJ2-1; 9 bases are a match to TRBD2. Germline CDR1 is SQVTM and CDR2 is ANQGSEA. The J segment lost 0 bases and the V segment lost 1 base, leaving 10 bases of the junction unmatched. This CDR3 contains 18 residues. The CDR3: CSVEVVAGALSSYNEQFF. CDR3 DNA sequence: TGCAGCGTTGAAGTGGTAGCGGGAGCCCTAAGCTCCTACAATGAGCAGTTCTTC.

The chain links TRBV10-3 to TRBJ2-2, with TRBD2 matching over 11 bases. Germline assignment: CDR1 ENHRY and CDR2 SYGVKD. After removal of 6 bases from V and 4 bases from J, the junction contained 1 base not matched to a gene. The CDR3 has 14 amino acids. The CDR3 is CAISGLAGTGELFF. In nucleotides, the CDR3 is TGTGCCATCAGCGGACTAGCGGGCACCGGGGAGCTGTTTTTT.

This chain connects TRBV11-3 to TRBJ2-1, with D perhaps TRBD1 (5 bases). Germline V gene data show CDR1 as SGHNT and CDR2 as YENEEA. This CDR3 region has 12 residues. V was pared by 8 bases and J by 6 bases, with 11 bases between. In nucleotides, the CDR3 is TGTGCCAGCGCCCAAAGGGGCAATGAGCAGTTCTTC. This sequence encodes CASAQRGNEQFF.

The rearrangement links TRBV9 to TRBJ2-7, with 11 bases fitting TRBD2. The CDR3 runs 15 residues. Trimming at V came to 3 bases and at J to 5 bases, leaving 7 bases not matched to a gene. CDR1 is SGDLS, CDR2 YYNGEE, per germline. The CDR3 DNA reads TGTGCCAGCAGCGCTGGGACTAGCGGAGCACACGAGCAGTACTTC. Translating it yields CASSAGTSGAHEQYF.

This clonotype appeared many times. The rearrangement links TRBV7-2 to TRBJ1-3, with 7 positions matching TRBD1. Germline V lookup: CDR1 SGHTA, CDR2 FQGNSA. The CDR3 length is 15 residues. V trimming: 4 bases; J trimming: 0 bases; junction bases outside the gene matches: 3. CDR3 in amino acids: CASSSYRGSGNTIYF. As DNA, the CDR3 is TGTGCCAGCAGCTCCTACAGGGGCTCTGGAAACACCATATATTTT.

The V call is TRBV10-3, the J call TRBJ2-7; 14 positions match TRBD2. Germline CDR1 is ENHRY and CDR2 is SYGVKD. The CDR3 consists of 18 residues. Trimming took 6 bases from V and 4 from J; bases not matched to a gene: 14. The CDR3 sequence: CAIRNTGTSGRVRYEQYF. CDR3 coding DNA: TGTGCCATCAGGAATACCGGGACTAGCGGGAGAGTGAGGTACGAGCAGTACTTC.

This clonotype was picked up a small number of times. The rearrangement joins TRBV12-3 or TRBV12-4 to TRBJ2-4, with D hard to call. The germline V and J ends were trimmed by 6 bases and 7 bases, with 16 bases remaining between them. The CDR3 covers 14 residues. DNA for the CDR3: TGTGCCAGCAGCCCCTCTGGGAAAGGGAACATTCAGTACTTC. Translated, it gives CASSPSGKGNIQYF.

Only a few counts were recorded for this clonotype. The CDR3 sequence: CASSLYATQYF. CDR3 bases: TGTGCCAGCAGCTTATACGCTACGCAGTATTTT. The gene calls are TRBV7-2 and TRBJ2-3; D ambiguous. CDR3 size: 11 residues. V was clipped by 2 bases and J by 8 bases, with 5 bases between them. Germline V gene data show CDR1 as SGHTA and CDR2 as FQGNSA.

The chain employs TRBV11-1 and TRBJ2-7, with 8 bases matching TRBD2. This CDR3 has 14 residues. V lost 4 bases and J lost 4; bases outside the gene matches: 6. Germline V CDR1 and CDR2: SGHAT, FQDESV (reference sequence). The CDR3 region has the DNA TGTGCCAGCAGCTCCGGGAGGGTACCTTACGAGCAGTACTTC. Its translation is CASSSGRVPYEQYF.

This clonotype was counted only a few times. Mismatch with germline at one junction end may stem from a read error. This chain joins TRBV7-9 and TRBJ2-1, with D possibly TRBD2 on 6 matching bases. Germline V gene sequence: CDR1 SEHNR, CDR2 FQNEAQ (reference sequence). CDR3 length: 12 residues. The CDR3 loop is CVSGVRGNEQFF. Here the CDR3 DNA reads TGTGTCAGCGGTGTCCGGGGGAATGAGCAGTTCTTC.

The chain couples TRBV9 to TRBJ2-1; 9 bases map to TRBD2. In germline, CDR1 is SGDLS, CDR2 YYNGEE. Trimming cost V 0 bases and J 11 bases; bases outside gene matches: 3. The CDR3 loop spans 13 amino acids. The CDR3 sequence: CASSVGGRAQQFF. As DNA, the CDR3 is TGTGCCAGCAGCGTAGGCGGGAGGGCCCAGCAGTTCTTC.

This sequence joins TRBV18 and TRBJ1-1; D not resolved. This CDR3 has 14 residues. Germline V gene lookup returns CDR1 KGHSH and CDR2 LQKENI. The V end lost 5 bases, the J end lost 2 bases, and 12 bases lay between the germline ends. The CDR3 sequence: CASSRDTHNTEAFF. The CDR3 DNA follows: TGTGCCAGCTCAAGAGACACCCATAACACTGAAGCTTTCTTT.

The chain uses TRBV6-1 and TRBJ2-5; the D gene could be TRBD1 or TRBD2 (6 bases each). Trimming removed 6 bases from V and 4 bases from J, with 12 bases in between. The length of the CDR3 is 13 residues. Germline V gene data show CDR1 as MNHNS and CDR2 as SASEGT. The CDR3 DNA sequence: TGTGCCAGCAGGGTAGGGGGAGGAGAGACCCAGTACTTC. Translation: CASRVGGGETQYF.

This clonotype was picked up one time. A much larger clone lies a single base off, so this may be a read error. The rearrangement links TRBV7-2 to TRBJ2-1; 14 bases are shared with TRBD2. Germline V CDR1 and CDR2: SGHTA, FQGNSA. The CDR3 is made up of 13 amino acids. The V segment lost 10 bases and the J segment 7 bases; nucleotides outside the gene matches: 3. CDR3 in DNA: TGTGCCACCGGGACTAGCGGGAGTAATGAGCAGTTCTTC. Translating it yields CATGTSGSNEQFF.

The chain links TRBV7-2 to TRBJ2-3, with 10 bases identical to TRBD2. Germline CDR1 and CDR2: SGHTA and FQGNSA. The CDR3 is made up of 17 amino acids. Trimming cost V 0 bases and J 1 base; bases outside gene matches: 4. The CDR3 sequence: CASSLAASGRGTDTQYF. As DNA, the CDR3 is TGTGCCAGCAGCTTAGCGGCTAGCGGGAGAGGCACAGATACGCAGTATTTT.

V usage is TRBV7-9 and J usage is TRBJ2-1, with 11 positions matching TRBD2. Unmatched junction bases numbered 6, after V lost 5 bases and J lost 3 bases. Germline-derived CDR1 and CDR2 are SEHNR and FQNEAQ (reference sequence). There are 16 residues in the CDR3. The DNA of the CDR3 is TGTGCCAGCAGCCTCCAACTAGCGGGAGACTACAATGAGCAGTTCTTC. It encodes CASSLQLAGDYNEQFF.

The chain is built from TRBV19 and TRBJ2-5; D is perhaps TRBD2 (6 bases). Germline CDR1 is LNHDA and CDR2 is SQIVND (reference sequence). This CDR3 contains 13 residues. The ends were cut back, 10 bases at V and 2 bases at J, with 14 bases in the middle. The CDR3 DNA reads as TGTGCCACAGAGGATGGGGGGCAAGAGACCCAGTACTTC. It specifies CATEDGGQETQYF. Full variable domain (rest looked up from reference TRBV19 and TRBJ2-5): DGGITQSPKYLFRKEGQNVTLSCEQNLNHDAMYWYRQDPGQGLRLIYYSQIVNDFQKGDIAEGYSVSREKKESFPLTVTSAQKNPTAFYLCATEDGGQETQYFGPGTRLLVL.